One TCR beta chain is described in this entry. The target antigen is unknown. This specimen comes from a study of chemoradiotherapy in HPV16-positive cancers. As for the study in general: Candidate HPV-specific T-cell clones and common TCR motifs came from functional assays in a couple of HPV16-positive patients. Study-level findings and limits: Non-HPV-specific T cells did not expand in tumors during treatment, whereas candidate HPV-specific clones and E7-related motifs did.

V lost 3 bases and J lost 9, with 20 bases in between. The CDR3 runs 15 residues. CDR1 and CDR2 from the germline V gene are SGHTA and FQGNSA. TCRdb keeps only in-frame clones here, not all; method: immunoSEQ multiplex PCR. The sample has around 40,000 clones, around 76% seen once; the top ten hold around 5.2%. This specimen consisted of blood, obtained from a patient who underwent chemoradiotherapy. The receptor was derived from a human donor with HPV-associated anogenital cancer. The chain recombines TRBV7-2 with TRBJ1-2; a possible D gene is TRBD1 (6 bases). The CDR3 loop is CASSFRTPYRDSYTF. The CDR3 DNA follows: TGTGCCAGCAGCTTCCGCACTCCTTACAGGGATAGCTACACCTTC.